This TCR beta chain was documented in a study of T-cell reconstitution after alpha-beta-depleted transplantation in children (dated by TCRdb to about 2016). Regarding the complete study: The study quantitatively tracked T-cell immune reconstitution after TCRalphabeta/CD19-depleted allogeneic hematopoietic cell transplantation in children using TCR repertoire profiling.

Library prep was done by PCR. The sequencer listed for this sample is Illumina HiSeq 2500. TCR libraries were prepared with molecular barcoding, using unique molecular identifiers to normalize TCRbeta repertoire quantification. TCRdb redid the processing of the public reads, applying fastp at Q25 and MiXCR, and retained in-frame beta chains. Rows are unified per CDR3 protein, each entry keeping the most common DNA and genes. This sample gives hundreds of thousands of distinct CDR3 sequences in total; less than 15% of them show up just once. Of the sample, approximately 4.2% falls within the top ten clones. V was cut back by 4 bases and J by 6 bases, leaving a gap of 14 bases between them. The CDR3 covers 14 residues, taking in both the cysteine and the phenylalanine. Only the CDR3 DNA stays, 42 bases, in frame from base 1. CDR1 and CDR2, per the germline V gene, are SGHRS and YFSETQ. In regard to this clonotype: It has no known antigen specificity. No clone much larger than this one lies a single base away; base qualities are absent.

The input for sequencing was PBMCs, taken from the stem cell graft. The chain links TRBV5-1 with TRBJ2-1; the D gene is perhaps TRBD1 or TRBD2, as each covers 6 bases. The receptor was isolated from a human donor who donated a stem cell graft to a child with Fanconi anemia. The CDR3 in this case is CASSPVRGLNEQFF. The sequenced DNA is TGCGCCAGCAGCCCGGTACGGGGGCTCAATGAGCAGTTCTTC.